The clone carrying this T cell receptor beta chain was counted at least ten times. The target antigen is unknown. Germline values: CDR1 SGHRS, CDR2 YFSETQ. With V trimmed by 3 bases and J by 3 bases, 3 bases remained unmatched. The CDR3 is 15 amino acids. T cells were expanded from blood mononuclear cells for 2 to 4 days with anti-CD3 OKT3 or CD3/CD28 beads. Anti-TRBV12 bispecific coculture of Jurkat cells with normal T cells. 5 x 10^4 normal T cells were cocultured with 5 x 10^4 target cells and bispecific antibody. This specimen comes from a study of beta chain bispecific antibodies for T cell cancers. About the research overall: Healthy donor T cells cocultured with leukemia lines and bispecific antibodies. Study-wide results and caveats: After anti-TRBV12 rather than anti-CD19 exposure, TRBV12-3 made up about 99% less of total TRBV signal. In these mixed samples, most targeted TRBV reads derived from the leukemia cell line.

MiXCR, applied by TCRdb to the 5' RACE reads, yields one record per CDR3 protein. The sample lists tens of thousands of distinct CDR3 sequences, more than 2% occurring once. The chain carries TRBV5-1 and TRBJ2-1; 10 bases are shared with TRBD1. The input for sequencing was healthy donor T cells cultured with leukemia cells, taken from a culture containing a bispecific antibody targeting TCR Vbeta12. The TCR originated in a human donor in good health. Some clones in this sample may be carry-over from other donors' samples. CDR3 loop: CASSSGQGNYNEQFF. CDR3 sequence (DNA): TGCGCCAGCAGCTCGGGACAGGGGAACTACAATGAGCAGTTCTTC.